This T cell receptor beta chain was profiled in a study of CD4+ T cells in melanoma. Details on this clone: Its antigen remains unidentified.

TCRdb's copy holds only in-frame clones and misses some; the assay was immunoSEQ multiplex PCR. The profile shows about 140,000 clones, about 90% of them singletons. Study-wide results and limits: Reportedly, melanoma neoantigen-specific CD4+ T cells showed varied differentiation states. CD8+ T cell, macrophage and B cell function reportedly correlated with neoantigen-specific CD4+ T cells.

The receptor was derived from a human donor with melanoma.

CDR3 DNA sequence: TGCAGCGTTGAACCTCCCCGGGGGGGCACAGATACGCAGTATTTT. It codes for CSVEPPRGGTDTQYF. The chain links TRBV29-1 to TRBJ2-3; 7 bases agree with TRBD2. Germline CDR1 reads SQVTM; CDR2 reads ANQGSEA. V trimming: 2 bases; J trimming: 1 base; junction bases outside the gene matches: 6. The CDR3 covers 15 residues.